Sequencing of this T cell receptor beta chain was carried out in a study of T cell responses to AZD1222 COVID-19 vaccine. This table comes from immunoSEQ multiplex PCR, and its TCRdb copy is limited to in-frame clones, with some not included. The table has approximately 150,000 clones, 80% to 95% seen once. Per the germline V gene, CDR1 is MGHRA and CDR2 is YSYEKL. This CDR3 has 15 residues. V lost 6 bases to trimming and J lost 0 bases, with 14 bases between them. Broader study findings: Among AZD1222 vaccinees, only 5 to 7 were seropositive at baseline. Elevations in Spike-specific TCR breadth and depth followed administration of two AZD1222 doses. Nearly half of unique spike-specific TCRs reportedly avoided B.1.351 and B.1.1.7 mutated regions.

To note about this clone: Its antigen remains unidentified.

The rearrangement joins TRBV4-1 to TRBJ1-1; possibly TRBD1 for D (6 bases). The sample was peripheral blood, taken on day 0 of AZD1222 vaccination. This receptor was identified in an adult in good health. The CDR3 protein is CASRSMGHLNTEAFF. For the CDR3, the DNA is TGCGCCAGCAGGTCCATGGGACACCTGAACACTGAAGCTTTCTTT.